This T cell receptor (beta chain) is from a study of OX40 agonist ivuxolimab in advanced cancers. A note on this clone: What it binds is not known.

Study findings and constraints: Dose levels from 0.1 to 3.0 mg/kg saw CD4+ and CD8+ blood T cells expand clonally by week 6.

Assay: immunoSEQ multiplex PCR; the TCRdb copy retains only in-frame clones and omits some. The sample includes 60,000 or so clones, more than 65% of them seen just once. The V end lost 4 bases, the J end lost 5 bases, and 15 bases lay between the germline ends. This CDR3 contains 14 residues. CDR1 and CDR2 (germline): SGHDT, YYEEEE. The sequencing here drew on CD4+ or CD8+ T cells sorted from blood, taken in a trial of the OX40 agonist ivuxolimab. The chain uses TRBV5-6 and TRBJ2-5; no clear D. This TCR derives from an adult with an advanced solid tumor such as melanoma, head and neck, liver or kidney cancer. The CDR3 region is CASSNWGSGETQYF. CDR3 nucleotides: TGTGCCAGCAGCAATTGGGGTAGTGGGGAGACCCAGTACTTC.